The 10 T cell receptor beta chains in this list originate from one sample, sequenced in a study of blood T cells in healthy people across ages. The use of a sample-barcoded 5' primer and a J-beta primer mix characterized a second PCR of roughly 6 to 11 cycles. TCRdb ran MiXCR on the 5' RACE reads and lists one entry per CDR3 protein. Among approximately 1,700,000 distinct CDR3 sequences listed, around 40% were seen once. The sequenced sample consisted of blood. These receptors were taken from a human donor in good health.

V is TRBV4-3 and J is TRBJ2-1, with 10 nucleotides matching TRBD1. The J call may be wrong; the DNA end is better matched by TRBJ2-7. CDR1 and CDR2 from the germline V gene are LGHNA and YSLEER. The CDR3 loop spans 15 amino acids. The CDR3 region has the DNA TGCGCCAGCAGCCACTCCGGGACAGGGGAATACGAGCAGTACTTC. It translates to CASSHSGTGEYEQYF.

The CDR3 DNA is TGCGCCAGCAGCCCCTCCGCGGGACTAGCGGCCCAGTACTTC. Encoded protein: CASSPSAGLAAQYF. V and J are TRBV4-3 and TRBJ2-5; TRBD2 matches at 11 bases. J lost 9 bases, V lost 4 bases, and 7 bases had no gene match. CDR1 LGHNA and CDR2 YSLEER come from the germline V gene. The CDR3 runs to 14 residues.

This clonotype was counted between two and nine times. The rearrangement links TRBV4-1 to TRBJ1-2; 7 positions agree with TRBD1. The CDR3 spans 21 residues. The germline gives CDR1 MGHRA, CDR2 YSYEKL. Trimming removed 0 bases from V and 2 bases from J; junction bases left unmatched: 21. The CDR3 is CASSQDRSLRGQPPSNYGYTF. CDR3 sequence (DNA): TGCGCCAGCAGCCAAGATCGATCGTTGAGGGGACAGCCGCCATCAAACTATGGCTACACCTTC.

The rearrangement links TRBV20-1 to TRBJ2-1; 10 bases are a match to TRBD2. Per germline, CDR1 DFQATT and CDR2 SNEGSKA (reference sequence). V shed 0 bases, J shed 7 bases, and the junction held 12 bases outside the gene matches. CDR3 length equals 17 residues. As DNA, the CDR3 is TGCAGTGCTAGAGATCGACGTGTAGCGGGGGGTCGTAATGAGCAGTTCTTC. Protein sequence: CSARDRRVAGGRNEQFF.

The gene calls are TRBV5-6 and TRBJ1-2, with no clear D. V lost 2 bases and J 7 bases, leaving 21 bases between the germline ends. The CDR3 sequence is 16 residues long. Germline V gene sequence: CDR1 SGHDT, CDR2 YYEEEE. The CDR3 region is CASSFVSYSFTGGYTF. For the CDR3, the DNA is TGTGCCAGCAGCTTCGTCTCCTACTCTTTTACGGGTGGCTACACCTTC.

V is TRBV2 and J is TRBJ2-6; tentative D call: TRBD1 (6 bases). The germline CDR1 and CDR2 sequences are SNHLY and FYNNEI. This CDR3 has 17 amino acids. With 2 bases removed from V and 2 bases from J, the gap between germline ends came to 13 bases. CDR3 nucleotide sequence: TGTGCCAGCAGTGAACGGCAGGGGCCACCTGGGGCCAACGTCCTGACTTTC. Translating it yields CASSERQGPPGANVLTF.

This chain uses TRBV7-2 with TRBJ2-3, with D uncertain. Germline CDR1 reads SGHTA; CDR2 reads FQGNSA. There are 13 residues in the CDR3. V was trimmed by 1 base and J by 9 bases, leaving 11 bases between them. The CDR3 sequence is CASSLGPSVTQYF. The CDR3 DNA reads as TGTGCCAGCAGCTTAGGCCCTTCAGTAACGCAGTATTTT.

The chain joins TRBV7-9 to TRBJ1-2, with D unclear. The germline gives CDR1 SEHNR, CDR2 FQNEAQ (reference sequence). CDR3 length: 14 residues. V was shortened by 3 bases and J by 7 bases, with 15 bases between the two germline ends. The CDR3 bases are TGTGCCAGCAGCTTGGCCGGATCCACGTCTGGCTACACCTTC. Protein product: CASSLAGSTSGYTF.

This clonotype has just a few counts. The CDR3: CASSLALGNTGELFF. The CDR3 DNA follows: TGTGCCAGCAGTTTAGCGCTGGGCAACACCGGGGAGCTGTTTTTT. The chain uses TRBV12-3 or TRBV12-4 and TRBJ2-2; no reliable D call. The ends were cut back, 0 bases at V and 2 bases at J, with 7 bases in the middle. The CDR3 consists of 15 residues.

This clonotype was observed a few times. The rearrangement uses TRBV7-2 and TRBJ1-6; TRBD1 agrees at 9 bases. The CDR3 has 15 amino acids. The germline V gene has CDR1 SGHTA and CDR2 FQGNSA. Trimming removed 5 bases from V and 10 bases from J; junction bases left unmatched: 9. The CDR3 spells CASSIGTGRDSPLHF. Written as DNA, the CDR3 is TGTGCCAGCAGCATCGGGACAGGGAGGGACTCACCCCTCCACTTT.